This TCR beta chain was retrieved from a study of metastatic and nonmetastatic thyroid tumors. At the level of the study: Samples came from malignant and benign thyroid patients, and repertoires were compared across blood and tumor or nodule tissue.

Patients underwent thyroid surgery, and none had received any treatment before it. Authors' data handling: Construction of a distant-metastasis classifier for papillary thyroid cancer relied on CDR3 differences across clinicopathological groups. TCRdb re-called the PCR reads with MiXCR. These V and J calls derive from TCRdb rather than the authors' analysis. This table holds 35,000 to 45,000 clones, 3.2% found once. Study-level points and caveats: TCR beta diversity was reportedly significantly higher in malignant thyroid tumors than benign nodules, in blood and tumor.

As concerns this clone: Its cognate antigen is unknown.

This receptor was taken from a female donor with papillary thyroid cancer or a benign thyroid nodule (not recorded which). Some clones in this sample may be carry-over from other donors' samples. Source material: blood.

The CDR3 region is CASSPRQDPQHF. In nucleotides, the CDR3 is TGTGCCAGCAGTCCACGACAGGACCCCCAGCATTTT. The rearrangement joins TRBV28 to TRBJ1-5, with D tentatively TRBD1 (6 bases). Germline V gene lookup returns CDR1 MDHEN and CDR2 SYDVKM. Trimming pared 5 bases from V and 10 bases from J, leaving 12 bases between. This CDR3 is 12 amino acids long.